These 32 T cell receptor beta chains were all obtained from the same sample, sequenced in a study of blood T cell repertoires in COVID-19. Clones were sequenced by immunoSEQ multiplex PCR, and TCRdb holds only the in-frame ones, with some missing. Of roughly 70,000 clones in the sample, approximately 89% were seen once. Specimen: peripheral blood. Source of these receptors: a man older than 75 with acute or convalescent COVID-19.

This clone has more than one count but fewer than ten. The V call is TRBV18, the J call TRBJ1-2; 8 bases map to TRBD1. V was clipped by 4 bases and J by 8 bases; unmatched bases: 15. CDR1 and CDR2 from the germline V gene are KGHSH and LQKENI. The CDR3 totals 16 residues. The CDR3 sequence: CASSRLVDRAHQGYTF. The DNA for the CDR3 is TGTGCCAGCTCACGTCTAGTGGACAGGGCACATCAAGGCTACACCTTC.

The chain links TRBV28 to TRBJ1-1, with 7 bases aligning to TRBD1. V dropped 3 bases and J dropped 1; count of bases not matched to a gene: 11. The CDR3 length is 17 residues. Germline V gene data show CDR1 as MDHEN and CDR2 as SYDVKM. CDR3 sequence reads: CASSFIETGVRNTEAFF. The CDR3 DNA reads as TGTGCCAGCAGTTTTATAGAAACAGGGGTCCGGAACACTGAAGCTTTCTTT. The whole variable domain, remainder taken from reference TRBV28 and TRBJ1-1, is DVKVTQSSRYLVKRTGEKVFLECVQDMDHENMFWYRQDPGLGLRLIYFSYDVKMKEKGDIPEGYSVSREKKERFSLILESASTNQTSMYLCASSFIETGVRNTEAFFGQGTRLTVV.

The chain combines TRBV2 with TRBJ2-3, with TRBD2 identical over 8 bases. Germline assignment: CDR1 SNHLY and CDR2 FYNNEI. CDR3 length: 15 amino acids. The ends lost 4 bases at V and 5 bases at J; junction bases unmatched: 8. The CDR3 DNA reads TGTGCCAGCAGTGGTTCCGGGAGGGGGATAGATACGCAGTATTTT. It yields the protein CASSGSGRGIDTQYF.

The sample holds one count of this clone. The chain recombines TRBV7-9 with TRBJ2-7; 11 bases are shared with TRBD1. In germline, CDR1 is SEHNR, CDR2 FQNEAQ (reference sequence). The CDR3 loop spans 15 amino acids. The ends lost 3 bases at V and 1 base at J; junction bases unmatched: 2. CDR3 loop: CASSFGTGGSYEQYF. In DNA form, the CDR3 reads TGTGCCAGCAGCTTCGGGACAGGGGGATCCTACGAGCAGTACTTC. The full variable domain, in which reference TRBV7-9 and TRBJ2-7 provide the parts outside the CDR3, is DTGVSQNPRHKITKRGQNVTFRCDPISEHNRLYWYRQTLGQGPEFLTYFQNEAQLEKSRLLSDRFSAERPKGSFSTLEIQRTEQGDSAMYLCASSFGTGGSYEQYFGPGTRLTVT.

J is TRBJ1-5 and V is TRBV19; 7 bases align to TRBD1. With 10 bases clipped from V and 4 bases from J, the junction kept 7 bases outside the gene matches. CDR3 size: 13 residues. The germline V gene encodes CDR1 LNHDA and CDR2 SQIVND (reference sequence). The DNA of the CDR3 is TGTGCCACCGACGACAGGGTAAATCAGCCCCAGCATTTT. The encoded protein is CATDDRVNQPQHF.

The chain joins TRBV21-1 to TRBJ2-7; the table's D call of TRBD2 was not tested on the DNA. TRBV21-1 is reported as a pseudogene. This CDR3 has 17 residues. CDR3 region: CASSKGTFAVRHYEQYF. In nucleotides, the CDR3 is TGTGCCAGCAGCAAAGGGACTTTTGCGGTCCGACACTACGAGCAGTACTTC.

The V call is TRBV19, the J call TRBJ1-3; D ambiguous. The CDR3 is made up of 15 amino acids. Trimming removed 5 bases at V and 1 base at J, with 12 bases between. CDR1 LNHDA and CDR2 SQIVND come from the germline V gene (reference sequence). CDR3 bases: TGTGCCAGTAGTCACCAACGGACTTCTGGAAACACCATATATTTT. Translating it yields CASSHQRTSGNTIYF. Together with reference TRBV19 and TRBJ1-3, the CDR3 gives the full variable domain: DGGITQSPKYLFRKEGQNVTLSCEQNLNHDAMYWYRQDPGQGLRLIYYSQIVNDFQKGDIAEGYSVSREKKESFPLTVTSAQKNPTAFYLCASSHQRTSGNTIYFGEGSWLTVV.

This chain connects TRBV9 to TRBJ1-2, with 10 bases aligning to TRBD1. Trimming at V came to 4 bases and at J to 6 bases, leaving 3 bases not matched to a gene. CDR1 SGDLS and CDR2 YYNGEE come from the germline V gene. This CDR3 spans 13 amino acids. The CDR3 sequence: CASSSGQGDGYTF. CDR3 nucleotide sequence: TGTGCCAGCAGCAGTGGACAGGGGGATGGCTACACCTTC.

The V call is TRBV28, the J call TRBJ1-1; tentative D call: TRBD1 (5 bases). V lost 6 bases and J 1 base, leaving 18 bases between the germline ends. This CDR3 is built from 16 residues. The germline CDR1 and CDR2 sequences are MDHEN and SYDVKM. The CDR3 here is CASRFSPGGSNTEAFF. CDR3 bases: TGTGCCAGCAGGTTTTCCCCCGGGGGATCGAACACTGAAGCTTTCTTT.

The gene calls are TRBV2 and TRBJ1-2; weak D call: TRBD1 (5 bases). V dropped 3 bases and J dropped 8 bases, with 10 bases sitting between them. Germline assignment: CDR1 SNHLY and CDR2 FYNNEI. CDR3 length: 12 residues. CDR3 amino acids: CASSDRDRGYTF. The CDR3 DNA follows: TGTGCCAGCAGTGACAGGGATAGGGGCTACACCTTC.

The chain joins TRBV6-1 to TRBJ1-2; the match to TRBD1 covers 7 bases. Germline CDR1 MNHNS, CDR2 SASEGT. The CDR3 extends over 16 amino acids. V dropped 0 bases and J dropped 5; count of bases not matched to a gene: 9. The DNA of the CDR3 is TGTGCCAGCAGTGAAGCTGAAGGGGGCATGTGGTATGGCTACACCTTC. It yields the protein CASSEAEGGMWYGYTF.

The chain joins TRBV9 to TRBJ2-4, with TRBD2 matching 7 bases. The germline CDR1 and CDR2 sequences are SGDLS and YYNGEE. With V trimmed by 0 bases and J by 0 bases, 6 bases remained unmatched. The CDR3 is 17 residues long. The CDR3 nucleotides read TGTGCCAGCAGCGTAGGTCCAGCGGGACTAGCCAAAAACATTCAGTACTTC. Protein: CASSVGPAGLAKNIQYF. The whole variable domain, remainder taken from reference TRBV9 and TRBJ2-4, is DSGVTQTPKHLITATGQRVTLRCSPRSGDLSVYWYQQSLDQGLQFLIQYYNGEERAKGNILERFSAQQFPDLHSELNLSSLELGDSALYFCASSVGPAGLAKNIQYFGAGTRLSVL.

The V and J genes are TRBV29-1 and TRBJ1-1; D call uncertain. V was trimmed by 3 bases and J by 1 base, leaving 9 bases between them. Germline V lookup: CDR1 SQVTM, CDR2 ANQGSEA. The CDR3 spans 13 residues. CDR3 bases: TGCAGCGTTGAGGAGCAGCCGAACACTGAAGCTTTCTTT. It codes for CSVEEQPNTEAFF.

The J gene is TRBJ1-1, the V gene TRBV10-3, with D uncertain. The CDR3 contains 14 residues. Per the germline V gene, CDR1 is ENHRY and CDR2 is SYGVKD. V shed 3 bases and J shed 1 base, with 9 bases lying between them. The CDR3 is CAISDWRENTEAFF. CDR3 DNA: TGTGCCATCAGTGATTGGAGGGAGAACACTGAAGCTTTCTTT.

The chain's CDR3 is CASSQASRGDTEAFF. CDR3 coding DNA: TGTGCCAGCAGCCAAGCCAGCAGGGGGGACACTGAAGCTTTCTTT. The V and J genes are TRBV3-1 (or the pseudogene TRBV3-2) and TRBJ1-1, with TRBD1 matching over 7 bases. Germline loops: CDR1 LGHDT, CDR2 YNNKEL (reference sequence). After removal of 1 base from V and 3 bases from J, the junction contained 5 bases not matched to a gene. The CDR3 is made up of 15 amino acids.

The chain joins TRBV29-1 to TRBJ2-3; perhaps TRBD2 as D (5 bases). Germline V gene lookup returns CDR1 SQVTM and CDR2 ANQGSEA. Deletions cut 1 base from V and 8 bases from J, with 7 bases between. The CDR3 is made up of 11 amino acids. The DNA for the CDR3 is TGCAGCGTTGAAGTTGGAGGTACGCAGTATTTT. Its protein is CSVEVGGTQYF.

The chain uses TRBV3-1 (or the pseudogene TRBV3-2) and TRBJ1-2; D is unclear. The CDR3 is 15 amino acids. CDR1 is LGHDT and CDR2 is YNNKEL in the germline V gene (reference sequence). V was trimmed by 0 bases and J by 0 bases, leaving 8 bases between them. In nucleotides, the CDR3 is TGTGCCAGCAGCCAAGATGGGCAGACTAACTATGGCTACACCTTC. Its protein product is CASSQDGQTNYGYTF.

The V and J genes are TRBV7-2 and TRBJ1-1, with D possibly TRBD1 on 5 matching bases. This CDR3 contains 13 residues. V was clipped by 0 bases and J by 4 bases, with 6 bases between them. The germline gives CDR1 SGHTA, CDR2 FQGNSA. The CDR3 reads CASSLAQGTEAFF. CDR3 sequence (DNA): TGTGCCAGCAGCTTAGCGCAGGGCACTGAAGCTTTCTTT.

This clone was counted once. The genes are TRBV10-3 and TRBJ1-6, with D possibly matching TRBD1 (5 bases). CDR1 and CDR2 (germline): ENHRY, SYGVKD. Trimming shortened V by 7 bases and J by 3 bases, and 10 bases separated the two germline ends. This CDR3 spans 14 amino acids. The CDR3 protein is CAINDRSYNSPLHF. The CDR3 DNA follows: TGTGCCATCAATGACAGAAGCTATAATTCACCCCTCCACTTT.

This chain joins TRBV7-8 and TRBJ1-1, with D perhaps TRBD1 (5 bases). Germline lookup yields CDR1 SGHVS and CDR2 FQNEAQ. This CDR3 contains 16 residues. The V and J ends lost 5 bases and 1 base respectively, with 17 bases between them. The CDR3 DNA reads as TGTGCCAGCAGCAGGGACTCCAGGGTGGCGAACACTGAAGCTTTCTTT. Its protein product is CASSRDSRVANTEAFF.

This sequence joins TRBV7-9 and TRBJ1-1; possibly TRBD1 for D (5 bases). The length of the CDR3 is 14 residues. Germline V gene data show CDR1 as SEHNR and CDR2 as FQNEAQ (reference sequence). The germline V and J ends were trimmed by 6 bases and 0 bases, with 11 bases remaining between them. The CDR3 DNA reads as TGTGCCAGCAGTGTTGGGGGGGTGAACACTGAAGCTTTCTTT. Amino acid sequence: CASSVGGVNTEAFF.

The chain joins TRBV2 to TRBJ1-4; no definite D call. The CDR3 contains 11 residues. V was shortened by 10 bases and J by 8 bases, with 11 bases between the two germline ends. Looked up from germline, CDR1 is SNHLY and CDR2 is FYNNEI. CDR3 nucleotides: TGTGCCACTAGATGGAGGGAAAAACTGTTTTTT. As protein: CATRWREKLFF.

This clone was counted only a few times. V and J are TRBV19 and TRBJ1-1; unclear D gene. CDR3 size: 13 residues. In germline, CDR1 is LNHDA, CDR2 SQIVND (reference sequence). V was shortened by 2 bases and J by 4 bases, with 8 bases between the two germline ends. CDR3 loop: CASSIRPGTEAFF. The CDR3 DNA is TGTGCCAGTAGTATACGACCGGGCACTGAAGCTTTCTTT.

J is TRBJ1-5 and V is TRBV11-2; a possible D gene is TRBD1 (5 bases). CDR1 is SGHAT, CDR2 FQNNGV, per germline. This CDR3 is built from 15 residues. Between the trimmed V and J ends, which lost 5 bases and 7 bases, there was a span of 18 bases. CDR3 protein: CASSPYGGGGQPQHF. CDR3 DNA: TGTGCCAGCAGCCCTTACGGGGGGGGTGGCCAGCCCCAGCATTTT.

This clone was seen just once. The chain recombines TRBV5-1 with TRBJ2-1; TRBD2 aligns across 9 bases. The CDR3 length is 15 residues. The junction had 3 bases not matched to a gene; V was cut back by 4 bases and J by 1 base. Per the germline V gene, CDR1 is SGHRS and CDR2 is YFSETQ. The chain's CDR3 is CASSGLAGSYNEQFF. For the CDR3, the DNA is TGCGCCAGCAGCGGCCTAGCGGGATCCTACAATGAGCAGTTCTTC.

The chain carries TRBV7-6 and TRBJ1-1; D is ambiguous. V dropped 1 base and J dropped 0 bases, with 12 bases sitting between them. The CDR3 contains 16 residues. Germline loops: CDR1 SGHVS, CDR2 FNYEAQ. The CDR3 is CASSLGGAELNTEAFF. CDR3 DNA sequence: TGTGCCAGCAGCTTAGGGGGAGCAGAGCTGAACACTGAAGCTTTCTTT.

The rearrangement joins TRBV9 to TRBJ1-4; weak D call: TRBD1 (5 bases). Germline CDR1 reads SGDLS; CDR2 reads YYNGEE. This CDR3 spans 16 amino acids. V lost 0 bases and J 5 bases, leaving 14 bases between the germline ends. The CDR3, as DNA: TGTGCCAGCAGCGTAGGGGGGGTGAACACAAATGAAAAACTGTTTTTT. Encoded protein: CASSVGGVNTNEKLFF.

The genes are TRBV7-6 and TRBJ2-1; 13 nucleotides agree with TRBD2. The V and J ends lost 0 bases and 5 bases, in that order; junction bases with no gene match: 1. The CDR3 sequence is 16 residues long. Germline-derived CDR1 and CDR2 are SGHVS and FNYEAQ. The CDR3 protein is CASSLAGLAGHNEQFF. The CDR3 nucleotides read TGTGCCAGCAGCTTAGCGGGACTAGCGGGACACAATGAGCAGTTCTTC.

The chain employs TRBV5-6 and TRBJ1-1; 7 bases agree with TRBD1. V gave up 2 bases and J gave up 6 bases; unmatched junction bases: 1. CDR3 length: 12 amino acids. Germline assignment: CDR1 SGHDT and CDR2 YYEEEE. The CDR3: CASSLRGPEAFF. The CDR3 DNA is TGTGCCAGCAGCTTAAGGGGGCCTGAAGCTTTCTTT.

This clone was picked up one time. The chain carries TRBV20-1 and TRBJ2-1, with D hard to call. CDR3 length: 10 amino acids. Per germline, CDR1 DFQATT and CDR2 SNEGSKA (reference sequence). V shed 1 base and J shed 8 bases, with 3 bases lying between them. The CDR3 nucleotides read TGCAGTGCTAGAGCAGATGAGCAGTTCTTC. Protein: CSARADEQFF.

This chain joins TRBV19 and TRBJ2-2, with a possible D match to TRBD1 (5 bases). The CDR3 covers 15 residues. Germline CDR1 and CDR2: LNHDA and SQIVND (reference sequence). V lost 0 bases and J 13 bases, leaving 18 bases between the germline ends. The CDR3 region is CASSIETTASRGLFF. In DNA, the CDR3 is TGTGCCAGTAGTATAGAAACGACAGCCTCAAGGGGGCTGTTTTTT.

A few counts support this clone. This chain connects TRBV3-1 (or the pseudogene TRBV3-2) to TRBJ2-7; 10 bases fit TRBD1. This CDR3 comprises 15 residues. Trimming took 5 bases from V and 7 from J; bases not matched to a gene: 11. Germline V CDR1 and CDR2: LGHDT, YNNKEL (reference sequence). The CDR3 sequence is CASSFPGQGSVEQYF. The CDR3 DNA reads as TGTGCCAGCAGCTTTCCGGGACAGGGGTCCGTTGAGCAGTACTTC.